The rows below give T cell receptor beta chains drawn from one sample of a study of T cells after yellow fever vaccination. TCRdb re-called the 5' RACE reads with MiXCR, one entry per CDR3 protein. This table has 610,000 or so distinct CDR3 sequences, roughly an eighth appearing once. This material consisted of PBMCs, taken on the day of the yellow fever booster vaccination. These TCRs come from a man under 40 who received the YFV17D yellow fever vaccine. Each CDR3 is given without its conserved first and last residue.

v_call: TRBV3-1; cdr3_aa: ASCSTLGTGVGANVLT
v_call: TRBV4-3; cdr3_aa: ASSQDRGVGNSPLH
v_call: TRBV29-1; cdr3_aa: SLDDGSTGYT
v_call: TRBV7-2; cdr3_aa: ASSLGLPGSTQY
v_call: TRBV5-1; cdr3_aa: ASSLDWVSTDTQY
v_call: TRBV5-1; cdr3_aa: ASSLRATPGNEQF
v_call: TRBV5-1; cdr3_aa: ASRDSLADTQY
v_call: TRBV20-1; cdr3_aa: SARDPSQDTEAF
v_call: TRBV7-2; cdr3_aa: ASSSRQGTSAEQF
v_call: TRBV4-3; cdr3_aa: ASSPTSGTASSPLH
v_call: TRBV7-6; cdr3_aa: ASSLGRGVLSNEQF
v_call: TRBV6-1; cdr3_aa: ASTQLGGGLQETQY
v_call: TRBV5-1; cdr3_aa: ASSEVASSYEQY
v_call: TRBV5-4; cdr3_aa: ASSLNGGDSGEQF
v_call: TRBV29-1; cdr3_aa: SVDWIYNEQF
v_call: TRBV12-3/TRBV12-4; cdr3_aa: ASSLRGGYLRDTQY
v_call: TRBV18; cdr3_aa: ASSPLTSQETQY
v_call: TRBV7-9; cdr3_aa: ASSLVSGDCY
v_call: TRBV20-1; cdr3_aa: SARGHRASYNEQF